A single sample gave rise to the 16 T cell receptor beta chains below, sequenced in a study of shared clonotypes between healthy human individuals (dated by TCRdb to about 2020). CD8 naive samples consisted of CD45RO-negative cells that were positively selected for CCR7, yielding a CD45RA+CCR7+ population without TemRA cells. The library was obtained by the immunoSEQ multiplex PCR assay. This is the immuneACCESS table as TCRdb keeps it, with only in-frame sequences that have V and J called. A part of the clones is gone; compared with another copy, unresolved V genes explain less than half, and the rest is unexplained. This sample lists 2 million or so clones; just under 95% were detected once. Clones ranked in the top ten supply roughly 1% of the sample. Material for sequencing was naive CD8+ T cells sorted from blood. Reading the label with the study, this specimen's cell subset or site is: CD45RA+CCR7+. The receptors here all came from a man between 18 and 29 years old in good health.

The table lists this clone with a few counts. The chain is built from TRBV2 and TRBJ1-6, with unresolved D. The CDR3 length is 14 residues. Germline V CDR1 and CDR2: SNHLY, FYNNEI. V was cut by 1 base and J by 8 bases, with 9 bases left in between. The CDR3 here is CASSEESNDSPLHF. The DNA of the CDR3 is TGTGCCAGCAGTGAAGAGTCAAACGATTCACCCCTCCACTTT.

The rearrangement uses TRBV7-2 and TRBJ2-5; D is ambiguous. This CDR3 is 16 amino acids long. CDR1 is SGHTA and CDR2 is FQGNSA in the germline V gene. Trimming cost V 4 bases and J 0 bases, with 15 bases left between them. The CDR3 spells CASSSRVVVHQETQYF. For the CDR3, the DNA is TGTGCCAGCAGCTCGAGAGTGGTGGTCCACCAAGAGACCCAGTACTTC.

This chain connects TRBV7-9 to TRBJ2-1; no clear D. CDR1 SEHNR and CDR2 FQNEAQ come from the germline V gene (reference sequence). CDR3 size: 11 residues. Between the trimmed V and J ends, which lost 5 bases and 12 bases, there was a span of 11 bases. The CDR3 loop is CASSTHERQFF. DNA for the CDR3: TGTGCCAGCAGCACACACGAACGGCAGTTCTTC.

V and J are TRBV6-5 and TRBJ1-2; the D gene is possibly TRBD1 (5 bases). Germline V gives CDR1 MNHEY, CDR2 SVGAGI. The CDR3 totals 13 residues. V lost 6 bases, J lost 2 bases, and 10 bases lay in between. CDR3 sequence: CASSTRGNYGYTF. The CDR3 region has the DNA TGTGCCAGCAGCACCCGGGGGAACTATGGCTACACCTTC.

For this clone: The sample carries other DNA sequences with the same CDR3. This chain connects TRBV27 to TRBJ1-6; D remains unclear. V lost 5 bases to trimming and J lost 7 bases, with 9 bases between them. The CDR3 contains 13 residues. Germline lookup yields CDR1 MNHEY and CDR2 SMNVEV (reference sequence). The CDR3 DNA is TGTGCCAGCAGTCTGCTCGGGAATTCACCCCTCCACTTT. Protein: CASSLLGNSPLHF.

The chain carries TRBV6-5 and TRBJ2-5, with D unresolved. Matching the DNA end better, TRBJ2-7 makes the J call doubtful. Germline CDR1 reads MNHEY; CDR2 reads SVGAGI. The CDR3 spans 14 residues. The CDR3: CASSYSIPAYEQYF. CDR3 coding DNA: TGTGCCAGCAGTTACTCAATCCCAGCCTACGAGCAGTACTTC.

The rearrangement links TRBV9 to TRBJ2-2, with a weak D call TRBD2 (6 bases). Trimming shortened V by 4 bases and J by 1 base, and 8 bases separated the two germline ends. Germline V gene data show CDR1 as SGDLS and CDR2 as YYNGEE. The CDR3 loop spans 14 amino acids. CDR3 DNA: TGTGCCAGCAGCCAGGGAGGGAACACCGGGGAGCTGTTTTTT. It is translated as CASSQGGNTGELFF.

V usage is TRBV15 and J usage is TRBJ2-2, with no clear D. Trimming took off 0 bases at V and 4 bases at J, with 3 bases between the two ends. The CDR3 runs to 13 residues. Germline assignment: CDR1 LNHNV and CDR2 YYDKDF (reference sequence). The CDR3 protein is CATSREVTGELFF. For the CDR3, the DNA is TGTGCCACCAGCAGAGAAGTCACCGGGGAGCTGTTTTTT.

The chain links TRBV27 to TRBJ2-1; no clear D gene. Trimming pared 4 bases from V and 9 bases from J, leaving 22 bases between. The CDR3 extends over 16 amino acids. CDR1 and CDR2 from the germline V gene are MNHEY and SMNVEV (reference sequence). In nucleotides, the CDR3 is TGTGCCAGCAGTTCCCGTGACGTATACATCCCATCTGAGCAGTTCTTC. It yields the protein CASSSRDVYIPSEQFF.

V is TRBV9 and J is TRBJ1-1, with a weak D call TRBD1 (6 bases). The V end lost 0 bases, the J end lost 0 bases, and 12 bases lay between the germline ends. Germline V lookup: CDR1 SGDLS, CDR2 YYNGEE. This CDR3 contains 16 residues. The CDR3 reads CASSVGGGNMNTEAFF. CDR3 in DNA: TGTGCCAGCAGCGTAGGAGGGGGAAACATGAACACTGAAGCTTTCTTT. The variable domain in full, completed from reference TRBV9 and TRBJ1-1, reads DSGVTQTPKHLITATGQRVTLRCSPRSGDLSVYWYQQSLDQGLQFLIQYYNGEERAKGNILERFSAQQFPDLHSELNLSSLELGDSALYFCASSVGGGNMNTEAFFGQGTRLTVV.

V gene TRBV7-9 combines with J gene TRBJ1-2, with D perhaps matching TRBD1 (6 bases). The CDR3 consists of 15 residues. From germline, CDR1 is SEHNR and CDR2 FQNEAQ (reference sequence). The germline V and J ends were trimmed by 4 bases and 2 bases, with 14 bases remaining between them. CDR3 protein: CASSYRDFLNYGYTF. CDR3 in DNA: TGTGCCAGCAGCTACAGGGATTTTTTGAACTATGGCTACACCTTC. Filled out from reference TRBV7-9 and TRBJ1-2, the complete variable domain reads DTGVSQNPRHKITKRGQNVTFRCDPISEHNRLYWYRQTLGQGPEFLTYFQNEAQLEKSRLLSDRFSAERPKGSFSTLEIQRTEQGDSAMYLCASSYRDFLNYGYTFGSGTRLTVV.

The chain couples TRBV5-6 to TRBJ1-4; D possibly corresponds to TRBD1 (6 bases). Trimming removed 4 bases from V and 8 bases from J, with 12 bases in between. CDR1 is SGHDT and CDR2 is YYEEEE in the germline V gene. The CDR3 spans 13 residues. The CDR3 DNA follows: TGTGCCAGCAGCCCGGGGACAAAGGAAAAACTGTTTTTT. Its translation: CASSPGTKEKLFF.

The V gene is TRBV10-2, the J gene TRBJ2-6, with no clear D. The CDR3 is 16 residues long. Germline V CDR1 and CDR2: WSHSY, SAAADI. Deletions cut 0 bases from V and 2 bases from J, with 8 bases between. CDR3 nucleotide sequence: TGCGCCAGCAGTGAGTCGGGATTAACTGGGGCCAACGTCCTGACTTTC. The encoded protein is CASSESGLTGANVLTF.

The CDR3 region has the DNA TGTGCCAGCAGCGCCTGGGGAATCTACGAGCAGTACTTC. It is translated as CASSAWGIYEQYF. The genes are TRBV5-5 and TRBJ2-7; D is undetermined. The germline V gene encodes CDR1 SGHKS and CDR2 YYEKEE (reference sequence). The CDR3 spans 13 residues. The V gene lost 4 bases and the J gene lost 3 bases, with 11 bases spanning the gap.

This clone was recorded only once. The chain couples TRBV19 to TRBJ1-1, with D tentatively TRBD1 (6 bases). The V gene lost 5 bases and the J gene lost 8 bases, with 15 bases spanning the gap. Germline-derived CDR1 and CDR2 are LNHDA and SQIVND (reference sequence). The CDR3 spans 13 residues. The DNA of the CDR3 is TGTGCCAGTAGTTCACAGGGCTCAGCCGAAGCTTTCTTT. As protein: CASSSQGSAEAFF.

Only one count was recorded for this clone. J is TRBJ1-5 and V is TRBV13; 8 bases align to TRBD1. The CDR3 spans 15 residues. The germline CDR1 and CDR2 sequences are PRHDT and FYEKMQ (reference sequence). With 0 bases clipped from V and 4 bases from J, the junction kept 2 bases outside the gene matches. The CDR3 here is CASSLGRTGNQPQHF. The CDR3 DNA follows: TGTGCCAGCAGCTTAGGCCGGACAGGGAATCAGCCCCAGCATTTT. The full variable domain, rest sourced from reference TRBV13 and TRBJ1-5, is AAGVIQSPRHLIKEKRETATLKCYPIPRHDTVYWYQQGPGQDPQFLISFYEKMQSDKGSIPDRFSAQQFSDYHSELNMSSLELGDSALYFCASSLGRTGNQPQHFGDGTRLSIL.